This entry features one T cell receptor beta chain sequence. The antigen remains undetermined. This table comes from immunoSEQ multiplex PCR, and its TCRdb copy is limited to in-frame clones, with some not included. The table includes 4,000 or so clones, 60% to 80% detected once. On the day of bone marrow donation, the related graft donor provided peripheral blood. This entry comes from a study of T cells after posttransplantation cyclophosphamide. Study-wide findings and caveats: Recipient CMV seropositivity and CMV reactivation strongly tracked TRB clonality. Tissue-infiltrating T cells from skin or gut overlapped little with blood T cells. Later post-transplant blood repertoires were often dominated by donor CD8+ memory clones.

The sequence was collected from a young man in good health and a related stem cell transplant donor. Input material: memory CD8+ T cells sorted from blood.

The CDR3 bases are TGTGCCAGCAGTTCCTTCACCGGTACGGGAGAGCAGTACTTC. As protein: CASSSFTGTGEQYF. This chain uses TRBV27 with TRBJ2-7; a weak D match, TRBD2 (5 bases). Trimming removed 4 bases at V and 7 bases at J, with 17 bases between. This CDR3 comprises 14 residues. Germline values: CDR1 MNHEY, CDR2 SMNVEV (reference sequence).